One sample yielded the 21 T cell receptor beta chains listed below, sequenced in a study of radiotherapy plus CTLA-4 blockade in lung cancer. The assay was immunoSEQ multiplex PCR, and TCRdb's table has in-frame clones only and misses some. This sample carries about 80,000 clones, around 79% of them seen once, and the ten largest clones take 22%. The material sequenced was peripheral blood, taken from a patient treated with radiotherapy plus ipilimumab. The receptors here all came from a human donor with non-small cell lung cancer whose response to radiotherapy plus ipilimumab could not be evaluated. Some clones in this sample may be carry-over from other donors' samples.

The V and J genes are TRBV4-1 and TRBJ1-5; TRBD1 is a possible D gene (6 bases). The germline V and J ends were trimmed by 1 base and 3 bases, with 13 bases remaining between them. From germline, CDR1 is MGHRA and CDR2 YSYEKL. The CDR3 runs to 16 residues. The CDR3 region has the DNA TGCGCCAGCAGCCAAGGCAGCGGGGGCATCAATCAGCCCCAGCATTTT. Translated: CASSQGSGGINQPQHF.

The CDR3 is CASSLDGQGSNQPQHF. DNA for the CDR3: TGCGCCAGCAGCTTGGACGGACAGGGGAGCAATCAGCCCCAGCATTTT. V is TRBV5-1 and J is TRBJ1-5; 9 bases are a match to TRBD1. V dropped 0 bases and J dropped 1; count of bases not matched to a gene: 2. Looked up from germline, CDR1 is SGHRS and CDR2 is YFSETQ. The CDR3 runs 16 residues.

V usage is TRBV28 and J usage is TRBJ2-1; 16 bases agree with TRBD2. The CDR3 is 17 residues long. With 6 bases clipped from V and 7 bases from J, the junction kept 9 bases outside the gene matches. CDR1 is MDHEN, CDR2 SYDVKM, per germline. DNA for the CDR3: TGTGCCAGCAGCAACCCTCCGGGACTAGCGGGGGGGAATGAGCAGTTCTTC. It specifies CASSNPPGLAGGNEQFF.

The sample holds one count of this clone. The chain couples TRBV5-1 to TRBJ2-1; a possible D gene is TRBD2 (6 bases). V was pared by 4 bases and J by 0 bases, with 11 bases between. The CDR3 spans 15 residues. CDR1 SGHRS and CDR2 YFSETQ come from the germline V gene. The CDR3 sequence: CASSIGGSSYNEQFF. The CDR3 DNA follows: TGCGCCAGCAGCATAGGAGGGAGCTCCTACAATGAGCAGTTCTTC.

The chain recombines TRBV14 with TRBJ2-7, with TRBD1 matching over 7 bases. The junction had 7 bases not matched to a gene; V was cut back by 2 bases and J by 0 bases. The CDR3 extends over 16 amino acids. The germline gives CDR1 SGHDN, CDR2 FVKESK. CDR3 coding DNA: TGTGCCAGCAGCCAAATCACCGGGACAGCCTCCTACGAGCAGTACTTC. Its translation: CASSQITGTASYEQYF.

The genes are TRBV5-6 and TRBJ2-5; 9 bases are shared with TRBD1. CDR3 length: 14 residues. Losses at the gene ends were 2 bases for V and 3 bases for J; bases not matched to a gene: 2. The germline CDR1 and CDR2 sequences are SGHDT and YYEEEE. The CDR3 DNA follows: TGTGCCAGCAGCTTCCGACAGGGGGAAGAGACCCAGTACTTC. Translated, it gives CASSFRQGEETQYF.

This clone was recorded once. The chain has TRBV19 and TRBJ2-2; 10 positions match TRBD1. The germline CDR1 and CDR2 sequences are LNHDA and SQIVND (reference sequence). Trimming cost V 7 bases and J 2 bases; bases outside gene matches: 7. CDR3 length: 16 amino acids. CDR3 loop: CASITRQGANTGELFF. DNA of the CDR3: TGTGCCAGTATCACGAGACAGGGGGCAAACACCGGGGAGCTGTTTTTT. The entire variable domain, with the rest obtained from reference TRBV19 and TRBJ2-2, is as follows: DGGITQSPKYLFRKEGQNVTLSCEQNLNHDAMYWYRQDPGQGLRLIYYSQIVNDFQKGDIAEGYSVSREKKESFPLTVTSAQKNPTAFYLCASITRQGANTGELFFGEGSRLTVL.

This chain uses TRBV7-2 with TRBJ2-5; D is undetermined. The J call may be wrong; the DNA end is better matched by TRBJ2-7. This CDR3 contains 13 residues. Germline assignment: CDR1 SGHTA and CDR2 FQGNSA. CDR3 bases: TGTGCCAGCAGCTTAGCGAGCTCCTACGAGCAGTACTTC. It yields the protein CASSLASSYEQYF.

V is TRBV2 and J is TRBJ2-5, with D perhaps matching TRBD1 (6 bases). The V gene's germline CDR1 is SNHLY and CDR2 FYNNEI. V gave up 4 bases and J gave up 5 bases, with 11 bases separating them. The CDR3 covers 13 residues. The CDR3 loop is CASSAEGVETQYF. Written as DNA, the CDR3 is TGTGCCAGCAGTGCCGAGGGGGTCGAGACCCAGTACTTC.

The chain has TRBV5-1 and TRBJ1-1, with TRBD1 matching over 7 bases. CDR1 and CDR2 from the germline V gene are SGHRS and YFSETQ. Unmatched junction bases numbered 8, after V lost 3 bases and J lost 3 bases. CDR3 length equals 15 residues. In DNA form, the CDR3 reads TGCGCCAGCAGCTCCGACAGGGTGGGCGACACTGAAGCTTTCTTT. It specifies CASSSDRVGDTEAFF.

The rearrangement links TRBV6-1 to TRBJ2-2; 12 bases align to TRBD2. Germline V CDR1 and CDR2: MNHNS, SASEGT. The CDR3 is made up of 15 amino acids. Trimming cost V 6 bases and J 1 base; bases outside gene matches: 0. The CDR3 reads CASRTSGRNTGELFF. DNA of the CDR3: TGTGCCAGCAGGACTAGCGGGAGGAACACCGGGGAGCTGTTTTTT.

This chain links TRBV5-5 with TRBJ1-3, with no clear D. The V end lost 4 bases, the J end lost 0 bases, and 11 bases lay between the germline ends. The CDR3 extends over 15 amino acids. CDR1 and CDR2 (germline): SGHKS, YYEKEE (reference sequence). The DNA for the CDR3 is TGTGCCAGCAGCCGCGACATGAACTCTGGAAACACCATATATTTT. Translating gives CASSRDMNSGNTIYF.

J is TRBJ2-7 and V is TRBV29-1, with D perhaps TRBD1 (7 bases). Trimming pared 3 bases from V and 2 bases from J, leaving 14 bases between. Germline CDR1 is SQVTM and CDR2 is ANQGSEA. CDR3 length: 14 residues. The CDR3 spells CSVDGQGGTYEQYF. CDR3 bases: TGCAGCGTTGACGGCCAGGGGGGCACCTACGAGCAGTACTTC.

V and J are TRBV6-5 and TRBJ2-1, with TRBD1 matching over 7 bases. From germline, CDR1 is MNHEY and CDR2 SVGAGI. Trimming took 4 bases from V and 4 from J; bases not matched to a gene: 1. The CDR3 extends over 13 amino acids. CDR3 sequence: CASSWTGYNEQFF. CDR3 DNA sequence: TGTGCCAGCAGTTGGACAGGATACAATGAGCAGTTCTTC.

J is TRBJ1-1 and V is TRBV27, with a tentative D call TRBD1 (6 bases). This CDR3 comprises 13 residues. The germline gives CDR1 MNHEY, CDR2 SMNVEV (reference sequence). The V and J ends lost 6 bases and 2 bases respectively, with 10 bases between them. The CDR3 sequence: CASSPTGNTEAFF. For the CDR3, the DNA is TGTGCCAGCAGCCCGACAGGTAACACTGAAGCTTTCTTT.

This clone is a singleton in its sample. The chain couples TRBV5-4 to TRBJ1-2; possible D gene TRBD1, 5 bases. V lost 0 bases and J 2 bases, leaving 11 bases between the germline ends. The CDR3 extends over 15 amino acids. The germline gives CDR1 SGHNT, CDR2 YYREEE (reference sequence). CDR3 sequence reads: CASSLEQVGNYGYTF. CDR3 nucleotide sequence: TGTGCCAGCAGCTTGGAACAGGTGGGGAACTATGGCTACACCTTC. The whole variable domain, remainder taken from reference TRBV5-4 and TRBJ1-2, is ETGVTQSPTHLIKTRGQQVTLRCSSQSGHNTVSWYQQALGQGPQFIFQYYREEENGRGNFPPRFSGLQFPNYSSELNVNALELDDSALYLCASSLEQVGNYGYTFGSGTRLTVV.

The chain combines TRBV28 with TRBJ1-1; the match to TRBD1 covers 7 bases. CDR1 is MDHEN and CDR2 is SYDVKM in the germline V gene. The CDR3 totals 17 residues. Unmatched junction bases numbered 13, after V lost 3 bases and J lost 3 bases. The CDR3 DNA is TGTGCCAGCAGTTTCAAATTGAGGGGGCAGGTGGACACTGAAGCTTTCTTT. Translated, it gives CASSFKLRGQVDTEAFF. Full variable domain (outside the CDR3, taken from reference TRBV28 and TRBJ1-1): DVKVTQSSRYLVKRTGEKVFLECVQDMDHENMFWYRQDPGLGLRLIYFSYDVKMKEKGDIPEGYSVSREKKERFSLILESASTNQTSMYLCASSFKLRGQVDTEAFFGQGTRLTVV.

The chain employs TRBV9 and TRBJ2-3, with TRBD2 as a possible D gene (5 bases). Deletions cut 4 bases from V and 4 bases from J, with 13 bases between. The CDR3 length is 14 residues. Germline-derived CDR1 and CDR2 are SGDLS and YYNGEE. The CDR3 here is CASSPNGVSDTQYF. CDR3 nucleotides: TGTGCCAGCAGCCCCAACGGGGTTTCAGATACGCAGTATTTT.

The chain recombines TRBV30 with TRBJ1-6, with 9 bases lining up with TRBD1. The ends lost 0 bases at V and 9 bases at J; junction bases unmatched: 3. Per germline, CDR1 GTSNPN and CDR2 SVGIG (reference sequence). This CDR3 region has 14 residues. The CDR3 DNA follows: TGTGCCTGGAGTGTACAGGGGGCCGGTTCACCCCTCCACTTT. This sequence encodes CAWSVQGAGSPLHF. Drawing the rest from reference TRBV30 and TRBJ1-6, the complete variable domain is SQTIHQWPATLVQPVGSPLSLECTVEGTSNPNLYWYRQAAGRGLQLLFYSVGIGQISSEVPQNLSASRPQDRQFILSSKKLLLSDSGFYLCAWSVQGAGSPLHFGNGTRLTVT.

CDR3 sequence: CASKMTGGRETQYF. The CDR3 nucleotides read TGTGCCAGCAAAATGACAGGGGGGCGAGAGACCCAGTACTTC. The chain combines TRBV2 with TRBJ2-5; 9 bases are a match to TRBD1. J was trimmed by 4 bases and V by 7 bases; bases with no gene match: 7. The germline gives CDR1 SNHLY, CDR2 FYNNEI. This CDR3 spans 14 amino acids.

This clone was counted a few times. The chain joins TRBV29-1 to TRBJ1-2; 12 bases line up with TRBD1. Germline trimming cut 3 bases from V and 4 bases from J; bases unmatched to any gene: 6. The germline gives CDR1 SQVTM, CDR2 ANQGSEA. The CDR3 has 15 residues. The CDR3, as DNA: TGCAGCGTTGATGGGCCGGGACAGGGGGCCTATGGCTACACCTTC. Protein sequence: CSVDGPGQGAYGYTF.